The 20 T cell receptor beta chains presented below share a single source sample, sequenced in a study of blood T cell repertoires in COVID-19. Libraries were prepared by immunoSEQ multiplex PCR; TCRdb keeps only in-frame clonotypes and omits some of them. The table lists approximately 120,000 clones, roughly three quarters of them singletons, with 30% to 45% in the top ten. Sequenced material: peripheral blood. The receptors derive from a man aged 40-55 years with active or convalescent COVID-19.

The chain couples TRBV19 to TRBJ1-1; D gene unclear. V was cut by 6 bases and J by 5 bases, with 13 bases left in between. CDR1 and CDR2 (germline): LNHDA, SQIVND (reference sequence). The CDR3 is 13 residues long. The DNA of the CDR3 is TGTGCCAGTAGCTCCGGCGGATTTACTGAAGCTTTCTTT. It codes for CASSSGGFTEAFF.

This clone was observed once. The chain recombines TRBV11-2 with TRBJ2-1; D is possibly TRBD2 (6 bases). V dropped 5 bases and J dropped 9 bases, with 20 bases sitting between them. Germline lookup yields CDR1 SGHAT and CDR2 FQNNGV. The CDR3 length is 15 residues. CDR3 in amino acids: CASSPRWEVIGEQFF. Written as DNA, the CDR3 is TGTGCCAGCAGCCCCAGGTGGGAGGTTATCGGTGAGCAGTTCTTC.

In its sample, this clone was seen once. The chain recombines TRBV7-9 with TRBJ1-6; no firm D call. V was trimmed by 0 bases and J by 9 bases, leaving 9 bases between them. CDR1 and CDR2 (germline): SEHNR, FQNEAQ (reference sequence). The CDR3 length is 14 residues. The CDR3 sequence is CASSLARGLSPLHF. CDR3 bases: TGTGCCAGCAGCTTAGCCCGCGGGCTTTCACCCCTCCACTTT.

This chain connects TRBV29-1 to TRBJ1-2; the D gene is possibly TRBD1 (6 bases). V shed 4 bases and J shed 5 bases, with 11 bases lying between them. The CDR3 runs 12 residues. Germline V gene data show CDR1 as SQVTM and CDR2 as ANQGSEA. CDR3 coding DNA: TGCAGCGTTGTTGGACAGCTTTATGGCTACACCTTC. It translates to CSVVGQLYGYTF. Full variable domain (rest looked up from reference TRBV29-1 and TRBJ1-2): SAVISQKPSRDICQRGTSLTIQCQVDSQVTMMFWYRQQPGQSLTLIATANQGSEATYESGFVIDKFPISRPNLTFSTLTVSNMSPEDSSIYLCSVVGQLYGYTFGSGTRLTVV.

The chain carries TRBV5-1 and TRBJ2-7, with a possible D match to TRBD2 (5 bases). Germline V gives CDR1 SGHRS, CDR2 YFSETQ. This CDR3 spans 15 amino acids. Between the trimmed V and J ends, which lost 1 base and 1 base, there was a span of 12 bases. The CDR3 coding sequence is TGCGCCAGCAGCTTGCCCCGGGAACTTTCCTACGAGCAGTACTTC. It encodes CASSLPRELSYEQYF.

This clone occurred a few times. The genes are TRBV30 and TRBJ1-4, with 7 bases that match TRBD1. V lost 0 bases, J lost 4 bases, and 5 bases stayed unmatched. The CDR3 has 15 residues. The germline gives CDR1 GTSNPN, CDR2 SVGIG (reference sequence). DNA for the CDR3: TGTGCCTGGAGTGTCAAACAGGGGATTAATGAAAAACTGTTTTTT. This sequence encodes CAWSVKQGINEKLFF.

This chain links TRBV27 with TRBJ2-1; 10 bases match TRBD2. This CDR3 comprises 14 residues. Germline V CDR1 and CDR2: MNHEY, SMNVEV (reference sequence). The V and J ends lost 8 bases and 8 bases, in that order; junction bases with no gene match: 9. This CDR3 reads CASSRAGGGHEQFF. CDR3 sequence (DNA): TGTGCCAGCTCTCGAGCGGGGGGGGGACATGAGCAGTTCTTC.

This clone was observed at least ten times. The V call is TRBV14, the J call TRBJ2-7; the D is unclear. CDR3 length: 14 amino acids. Germline V gene data show CDR1 as SGHDN and CDR2 as FVKESK. Trimming shortened V by 1 base and J by 6 bases, and 13 bases separated the two germline ends. CDR3 DNA: TGTGCCAGCAGCCAAGCCGGGTTTTTAGGCGAGCAGTACTTC. Protein product: CASSQAGFLGEQYF.

There are a few counts of this clone. The V call is TRBV28, the J call TRBJ2-7; 7 nucleotides match TRBD1. The CDR3 is 14 amino acids. V lost 7 bases and J lost 2; bases outside the gene matches: 8. Germline CDR1 and CDR2: MDHEN and SYDVKM. For the CDR3, the DNA is TGTGCCAGCACCCAACGGGACAGCCCCTACGAGCAGTACTTC. This encodes CASTQRDSPYEQYF.

V and J are TRBV11-2 and TRBJ2-7; the D gene is possibly TRBD2 (6 bases). The germline gives CDR1 SGHAT, CDR2 FQNNGV. V lost 1 base, J lost 0 bases, and 7 bases lay in between. The CDR3 is made up of 14 amino acids. The CDR3 DNA is TGTGCCAGCAGCTTAGTCGGGAGCTCCTACGAGCAGTACTTC. It specifies CASSLVGSSYEQYF.

The CDR3 sequence is CASSPGSGGSQETQYF. The DNA of the CDR3 is TGTGCCAGCAGCCCCGGTAGCGGGGGGTCACAAGAGACCCAGTACTTC. The J gene is TRBJ2-5, the V gene TRBV7-2, with 10 bases fitting TRBD2. The CDR3 length is 16 residues. Germline V gene sequence: CDR1 SGHTA, CDR2 FQGNSA. J gave up 2 bases and V 5 bases, and 8 bases lay outside the gene matches.

The V and J genes are TRBV6-2 or TRBV6-3 and TRBJ2-3, with D perhaps matching TRBD2 (5 bases). The ends were cut back, 6 bases at V and 4 bases at J, with 14 bases in the middle. The CDR3 is made up of 14 amino acids. Germline V CDR1 and CDR2: MNHEY, SVGEGT. The CDR3 loop is CASSPGLAADTQYF. In nucleotides, the CDR3 is TGTGCCAGCAGCCCCGGGCTAGCCGCAGATACGCAGTATTTT.

This clone was seen once. This sequence joins TRBV11-2 and TRBJ1-4; the match to TRBD1 covers 12 bases. CDR3 length: 15 amino acids. The germline V gene has CDR1 SGHAT and CDR2 FQNNGV. V dropped 0 bases and J dropped 13; count of bases not matched to a gene: 6. The DNA for the CDR3 is TGTGCCAGCAGCTTAGACGGGACAGGGGGCGGGGGACTGTTTTTT. It translates to CASSLDGTGGGGLFF.

This chain links TRBV5-4 with TRBJ2-7; the match to TRBD2 covers 7 bases. The CDR3 is 13 amino acids. V was clipped by 4 bases and J by 6 bases; unmatched bases: 7. Per germline, CDR1 SGHNT and CDR2 YYREEE (reference sequence). CDR3 coding DNA: TGTGCCAGCAGCCCGGGGGGATCAATCGAGCAGTACTTC. Amino acids: CASSPGGSIEQYF.

The V gene is TRBV7-3, the J gene TRBJ1-1; D not certain. This CDR3 comprises 15 residues. Per the germline V gene, CDR1 is SGHTA and CDR2 is FQGTGA. Deletions cut 0 bases from V and 4 bases from J, with 12 bases between. The CDR3 loop is CASSLTKVSGTEAFF. The CDR3 DNA reads TGTGCCAGCAGCTTAACGAAGGTTTCGGGCACTGAAGCTTTCTTT. Full variable domain (remainder filled in from reference TRBV7-3 and TRBJ1-1): GAGVSQTPSNKVTEKGKYVELRCDPISGHTALYWYRQSLGQGPEFLIYFQGTGAADDSGLPNDRFFAVRPEGSVSTLKIQRTERGDSAVYLCASSLTKVSGTEAFFGQGTRLTVV.

The chain recombines TRBV5-1 with TRBJ2-3, with 8 bases aligning to TRBD2. Germline lookup yields CDR1 SGHRS and CDR2 YFSETQ. The V and J ends lost 5 bases and 2 bases, in that order; junction bases with no gene match: 1. CDR3 size: 13 residues. CDR3 bases: TGCGCCAGCAGGACTAGCGCCACAGATACGCAGTATTTT. Translation gives CASRTSATDTQYF.

This chain connects TRBV5-1 to TRBJ2-1; D ambiguous. V lost 0 bases and J lost 2, with 9 bases in between. The CDR3 consists of 15 residues. Germline V lookup: CDR1 SGHRS, CDR2 YFSETQ. The CDR3 region is CASSLETPAYNEQFF. In DNA, the CDR3 is TGCGCCAGCAGCTTGGAGACTCCGGCCTACAATGAGCAGTTCTTC.

This chain links TRBV18 with TRBJ1-2; D unclear. The CDR3 is 13 residues long. V was shortened by 5 bases and J by 4 bases, with 11 bases between the two germline ends. Germline V gene lookup returns CDR1 KGHSH and CDR2 LQKENI. In DNA, the CDR3 is TGTGCCAGCTCATTCGACACCATCTATGGCTACACCTTC. This translates into CASSFDTIYGYTF. Filled out from reference TRBV18 and TRBJ1-2, the complete variable domain reads NAGVMQNPRHLVRRRGQEARLRCSPMKGHSHVYWYRQLPEEGLKFMVYLQKENIIDESGMPKERFSAEFPKEGPSILRIQQVVRGDSAAYFCASSFDTIYGYTFGSGTRLTVV.

In DNA form, the CDR3 reads TGTGCCAGCAGTGAACAGGGGAACACCGGGGAGCTGTTTTTT. Translated, it gives CASSEQGNTGELFF. The chain uses TRBV6-1 and TRBJ2-2; perhaps TRBD1 as D (5 bases). Germline V gene sequence: CDR1 MNHNS, CDR2 SASEGT. Trimming pared 2 bases from V and 1 base from J, leaving 5 bases between. The CDR3 has 14 residues.

This clone occurred a few times. The chain joins TRBV18 to TRBJ1-1; no reliable D call. The CDR3 has 15 residues. Germline assignment: CDR1 KGHSH and CDR2 LQKENI. V was trimmed by 3 bases and J by 1 base, leaving 12 bases between them. CDR3 nucleotides: TGTGCCAGCTCACCTAGACACGGGGAGAACACTGAAGCTTTCTTT. This codes for CASSPRHGENTEAFF. Full variable domain (rest looked up from reference TRBV18 and TRBJ1-1): NAGVMQNPRHLVRRRGQEARLRCSPMKGHSHVYWYRQLPEEGLKFMVYLQKENIIDESGMPKERFSAEFPKEGPSILRIQQVVRGDSAAYFCASSPRHGENTEAFFGQGTRLTVV.